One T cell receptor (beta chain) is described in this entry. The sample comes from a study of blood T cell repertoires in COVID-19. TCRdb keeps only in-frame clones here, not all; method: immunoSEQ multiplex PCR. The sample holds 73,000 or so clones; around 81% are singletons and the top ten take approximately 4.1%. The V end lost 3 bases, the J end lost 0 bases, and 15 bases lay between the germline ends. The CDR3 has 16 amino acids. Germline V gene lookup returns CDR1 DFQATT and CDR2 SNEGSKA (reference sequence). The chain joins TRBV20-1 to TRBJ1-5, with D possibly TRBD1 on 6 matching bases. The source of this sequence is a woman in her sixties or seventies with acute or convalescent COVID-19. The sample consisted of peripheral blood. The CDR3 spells CSASSSGHYSNQPQHF. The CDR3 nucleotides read TGCAGTGCTAGTTCCTCGGGACACTATAGCAATCAGCCCCAGCATTTT.